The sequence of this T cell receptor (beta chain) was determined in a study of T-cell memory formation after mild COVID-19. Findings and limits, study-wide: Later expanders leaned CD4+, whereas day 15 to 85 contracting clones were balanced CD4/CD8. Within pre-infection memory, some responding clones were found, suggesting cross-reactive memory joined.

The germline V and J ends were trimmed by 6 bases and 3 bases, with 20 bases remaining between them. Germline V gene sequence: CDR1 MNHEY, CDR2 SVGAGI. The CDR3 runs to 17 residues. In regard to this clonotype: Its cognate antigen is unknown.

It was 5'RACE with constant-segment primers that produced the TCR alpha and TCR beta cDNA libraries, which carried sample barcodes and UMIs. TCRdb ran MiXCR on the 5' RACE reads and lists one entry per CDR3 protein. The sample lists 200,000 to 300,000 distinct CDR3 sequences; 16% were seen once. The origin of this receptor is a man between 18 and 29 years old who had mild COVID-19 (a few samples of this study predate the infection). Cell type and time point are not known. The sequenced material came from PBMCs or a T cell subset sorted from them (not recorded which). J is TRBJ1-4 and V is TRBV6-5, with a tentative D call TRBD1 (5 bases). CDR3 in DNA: TGTGCCAGCAGGCCGCTCCGGGGTGTGGGGGCTAATGAAAAACTGTTTTTT. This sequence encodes CASRPLRGVGANEKLFF.